Included here is one TCR beta chain sequence, with context. This entry belongs to a study of cytomegalovirus exposure and HLA in healthy donors. PCR was performed using 60 Vbeta and 13 Jbeta primers. Here immunoSEQ multiplex PCR was the method, and the copy in TCRdb shows in-frame clones only, minus some. Among around 150,000 clones listed, around four fifths were seen once. J gave up 8 bases and V 4 bases, and 7 bases lay outside the gene matches. This CDR3 is built from 15 residues. Germline V gene data show CDR1 as SGHNT and CDR2 as YYREEE (reference sequence). Material for sequencing was PBMCs. The rearrangement links TRBV5-4 to TRBJ1-6; TRBD1 matches 9 bases. This receptor was identified in a young woman in good health and CMV-seronegative. The CDR3 region is CASSTGGSVDSPLHF. In nucleotides, the CDR3 is TGTGCCAGCAGCACAGGGGGCTCTGTCGATTCACCCCTCCACTTT.